The 26 T cell receptor beta chains in this list originate from one sample, sequenced in a study of beta chain features in type 1 diabetes. Notes on the study in general: There was a moderate but significant shortening of TCRB CDR3s in all four CD4+ subsets of Type 1 diabetes patients.

As every portion of the isolated RNA was reverse transcribed, the sequencing read expressed TCRB transcripts. Clones were read by immunoSEQ multiplex PCR, and TCRdb kept only the in-frame ones, dropping some. The profile shows 150,000 to 200,000 clones, 7.5% to 9.5% of them singletons. These TCRs are of unknown antigen specificity. Sequencing input: central memory CD4+ T cells from blood. These receptors all come from a woman aged 18-29 years with type 1 diabetes.

The genes are TRBV5-1 and TRBJ2-3; 7 nucleotides align to TRBD2. This CDR3 is 16 amino acids long. The V segment lost 4 bases and the J segment 5 bases; nucleotides outside the gene matches: 13. The germline CDR1 and CDR2 sequences are SGHRS and YFSETQ. DNA for the CDR3: TGCGCCAGCAGCCCCGGGGTTCTAGCGGCAGGAGATACGCAGTATTTT. Translation gives CASSPGVLAAGDTQYF.

This clone showed up just a few times. The chain employs TRBV6-5 and TRBJ1-1; D is ambiguous. Germline V gene lookup returns CDR1 MNHEY and CDR2 SVGAGI. This CDR3 is 13 amino acids long. Trimming cost V 6 bases and J 1 base, with 9 bases left between them. CDR3 sequence (DNA): TGTGCCAGCAGAATAGGGAGGAACACTGAAGCTTTCTTT. It encodes CASRIGRNTEAFF.

This clone appeared a few times. The chain has TRBV11-2 and TRBJ2-7; possibly TRBD1 for D (5 bases). Germline CDR1 reads SGHAT; CDR2 reads FQNNGV. V was cut by 8 bases and J by 2 bases, with 13 bases left in between. The CDR3 spans 13 residues. CDR3 amino acids: CASGVAGPYEQYF. As DNA, the CDR3 is TGTGCCAGCGGGGTGGCAGGGCCCTACGAGCAGTACTTC.

This chain uses TRBV19 with TRBJ2-7, with TRBD1 matching 10 bases. The germline gives CDR1 LNHDA, CDR2 SQIVND (reference sequence). The CDR3 is made up of 12 amino acids. The CDR3 region has the DNA TGTGCTACCGGGACAGGGGCCTACGAGCAGTACTTC. This codes for CATGTGAYEQYF.

The CDR3 coding sequence is TGTGCCAGCAGCTTAGAGGGCAGAGGAAACACCATATATTTT. It is translated as CASSLEGRGNTIYF. This chain joins TRBV11-3 and TRBJ1-3; no clear D. Germline assignment: CDR1 SGHNT and CDR2 YENEEA. This CDR3 is 14 amino acids long. V gave up 0 bases and J gave up 4 bases, with 7 bases separating them.

The gene calls are TRBV14 and TRBJ2-1; TRBD2 agrees at 7 bases. Germline assignment: CDR1 SGHDN and CDR2 FVKESK. V lost 5 bases, J lost 5 bases, and 9 bases stayed unmatched. This CDR3 contains 15 residues. The CDR3 region has the DNA TGTGCCAGCAGCATCCTGGGGAGGGGAAACAATGAGCAGTTCTTC. It specifies CASSILGRGNNEQFF.

This clone was observed a handful of times. The chain recombines TRBV10-3 with TRBJ1-2; D gene uncertain. Trimming left V 0 bases short and J 3 bases short, with 5 bases between. Germline assignment: CDR1 ENHRY and CDR2 SYGVKD. The CDR3 has 13 amino acids. The CDR3 bases are TGTGCCATCAGTGAGTCGGGCGACTATGGCTACACCTTC. Translation: CAISESGDYGYTF.

The chain links TRBV19 to TRBJ2-7; a weak D match, TRBD1 (5 bases). Trimming shortened V by 4 bases and J by 3 bases, and 10 bases separated the two germline ends. The germline CDR1 and CDR2 sequences are LNHDA and SQIVND (reference sequence). The CDR3 totals 13 residues. This CDR3 is CASSTGKVYEQYF. The CDR3 DNA reads as TGTGCCAGTAGTACAGGGAAAGTCTACGAGCAGTACTTC.

The rearrangement joins TRBV15 to TRBJ2-1, with 7 bases lining up with TRBD1. V gave up 1 base and J gave up 3 bases; unmatched junction bases: 12. Germline assignment: CDR1 LNHNV and CDR2 YYDKDF (reference sequence). This CDR3 spans 18 amino acids. DNA of the CDR3: TGTGCCACCAGCAGAGGGAAGGGGGCAGGGGATTTCTACAATGAGCAGTTCTTC. Amino acid sequence: CATSRGKGAGDFYNEQFF.

Concerning this clone: Other DNA variants within this sample encode the same CDR3. The rearrangement joins TRBV18 to TRBJ2-7; 9 bases map to TRBD1. The CDR3 loop spans 14 amino acids. V shed 3 bases, J shed 2 bases, and the junction held 2 bases outside the gene matches. Germline CDR1 KGHSH, CDR2 LQKENI. CDR3 sequence reads: CASSPGTGTYEQYF. In nucleotides, the CDR3 is TGTGCCAGCTCACCCGGGACAGGGACCTACGAGCAGTACTTC. Filled out from reference TRBV18 and TRBJ2-7, the complete variable domain reads NAGVMQNPRHLVRRRGQEARLRCSPMKGHSHVYWYRQLPEEGLKFMVYLQKENIIDESGMPKERFSAEFPKEGPSILRIQQVVRGDSAAYFCASSPGTGTYEQYFGPGTRLTVT.

This clone has more than one count but fewer than ten. This sequence joins TRBV29-1 and TRBJ2-7, with TRBD2 matching over 7 bases. The CDR3 spans 12 residues. Per the germline V gene, CDR1 is SQVTM and CDR2 is ANQGSEA. V lost 8 bases, J lost 6 bases, and 10 bases stayed unmatched. CDR3 in amino acids: CSFKRREGEQYF. In DNA, the CDR3 is TGCAGCTTTAAGCGAAGGGAGGGCGAGCAGTACTTC.

V is TRBV2 and J is TRBJ2-5; a weak D match, TRBD1 (6 bases). Trimming stripped 6 bases from V and 1 base from J, with 9 bases between. The CDR3 is 13 amino acids. The germline V gene has CDR1 SNHLY and CDR2 FYNNEI. CDR3 protein: CASRRGGQETQYF. In DNA form, the CDR3 reads TGTGCCAGCAGGCGAGGGGGCCAAGAGACCCAGTACTTC.

This clone was seen only a few times. The chain has TRBV7-2 and TRBJ2-3; D unclear. Germline V CDR1 and CDR2: SGHTA, FQGNSA. The CDR3 covers 13 residues. With 6 bases removed from V and 3 bases from J, the gap between germline ends came to 10 bases. The DNA for the CDR3 is TGTGCCAGCAGTGAGAGAGTTACAGATACGCAGTATTTT. This gives the protein CASSERVTDTQYF.

The genes are TRBV21-1 and TRBJ2-7; TRBD2 was called by the table and not checked on the DNA. TRBV21-1 is recorded as a pseudogene. The CDR3 length is 12 residues. The CDR3 loop reads CASSSCVYEQYF. The CDR3 DNA reads as TGTGCCAGCAGCTCGTGCGTCTACGAGCAGTACTTC.

V and J are TRBV18 and TRBJ1-1, with 8 bases aligning to TRBD1. The CDR3 runs 13 residues. V lost 6 bases to trimming and J lost 4 bases; unmatched junction nucleotides: 4. CDR1 KGHSH and CDR2 LQKENI come from the germline V gene. Written as DNA, the CDR3 is TGTGCCAGCTCTGAAACAGGGGGCACTGAAGCTTTCTTT. Translated, it gives CASSETGGTEAFF.

This clone showed up just a few times. The V gene is TRBV30, the J gene TRBJ1-5; 7 positions agree with TRBD1. V trimming: 4 bases; J trimming: 4 bases; junction bases outside the gene matches: 4. The CDR3 covers 13 residues. Germline CDR1 is GTSNPN and CDR2 is SVGIG (reference sequence). The CDR3 loop is CAWNGQENQPQHF. The CDR3 coding sequence is TGTGCCTGGAACGGACAGGAGAATCAGCCCCAGCATTTT.

This chain connects TRBV7-2 to TRBJ2-7; 13 nucleotides agree with TRBD2. Germline V lookup: CDR1 SGHTA, CDR2 FQGNSA. V gave up 5 bases and J gave up 4 bases; unmatched junction bases: 2. CDR3 length equals 14 residues. CDR3 region: CASSPGLAGYEQYF. The DNA for the CDR3 is TGTGCCAGCAGCCCGGGACTAGCGGGGTACGAGCAGTACTTC.

In the case of this clone: This sample includes further DNA sequences coding for the same CDR3. The rearrangement links TRBV5-4 to TRBJ1-5; no definite D call. The CDR3 sequence is 14 residues long. Germline values: CDR1 SGHNT, CDR2 YYREEE (reference sequence). V lost 0 bases to trimming and J lost 5 bases, with 9 bases between them. The CDR3 DNA sequence: TGTGCCAGCAGCTTGGATGGCGGAGATCAGCCCCAGCATTTT. Its protein product is CASSLDGGDQPQHF.

V gene TRBV10-3 combines with J gene TRBJ1-5, with 8 bases lining up with TRBD1. Germline V gene data show CDR1 as ENHRY and CDR2 as SYGVKD. The CDR3 has 18 amino acids. The J segment lost 1 base and the V segment lost 3 bases, leaving 11 bases of the junction unmatched. CDR3 region: CAISDPGQEFTSNQPQHF. CDR3 sequence (DNA): TGTGCCATCAGTGACCCGGGACAGGAGTTTACGAGCAATCAGCCCCAGCATTTT.

This clone was counted a few times. The CDR3 DNA is TGTGCCAGCAGCTTGGGGGACAGTCAGCCCCAGCATTTT. It yields the protein CASSLGDSQPQHF. This chain joins TRBV4-2 and TRBJ1-5; TRBD1 matches at 7 bases. The CDR3 is made up of 13 amino acids. CDR1 is LGHNA and CDR2 is YNFKEQ in the germline V gene. Germline trimming cut 5 bases from V and 6 bases from J; bases unmatched to any gene: 4.

The chain couples TRBV29-1 to TRBJ1-1; 9 bases are shared with TRBD1. The germline gives CDR1 SQVTM, CDR2 ANQGSEA. J gave up 2 bases and V 5 bases, and 3 bases lay outside the gene matches. The CDR3 has 13 amino acids. CDR3 sequence: CSVHRGRNTEAFF. The CDR3 nucleotides read TGCAGCGTTCACAGGGGGCGAAACACTGAAGCTTTCTTT. Filled out from reference TRBV29-1 and TRBJ1-1, the complete variable domain reads SAVISQKPSRDICQRGTSLTIQCQVDSQVTMMFWYRQQPGQSLTLIATANQGSEATYESGFVIDKFPISRPNLTFSTLTVSNMSPEDSSIYLCSVHRGRNTEAFFGQGTRLTVV.

CDR3 amino acids: CAWTPGQISGNTIYF. In DNA form, the CDR3 reads TGTGCCTGGACTCCGGGACAGATCTCTGGAAACACCATATATTTT. The genes are TRBV30 and TRBJ1-3; 7 bases agree with TRBD1. CDR3 size: 15 residues. V shed 4 bases, J shed 0 bases, and the junction held 6 bases outside the gene matches. CDR1 and CDR2 (germline): GTSNPN, SVGIG (reference sequence). Filled out from reference TRBV30 and TRBJ1-3, the complete variable domain reads SQTIHQWPATLVQPVGSPLSLECTVEGTSNPNLYWYRQAAGRGLQLLFYSVGIGQISSEVPQNLSASRPQDRQFILSSKKLLLSDSGFYLCAWTPGQISGNTIYFGEGSWLTVV.

This clone was recorded a few times. The J gene is TRBJ2-1, the V gene TRBV11-3; D remains ambiguous. CDR3 length: 13 amino acids. V gave up 1 base and J gave up 10 bases, with 11 bases separating them. Germline V lookup: CDR1 SGHNT, CDR2 YENEEA. The chain's CDR3 is CASSLGMRNEQFF. Here the CDR3 DNA reads TGTGCCAGCAGCTTAGGGATGCGGAACGAGCAGTTCTTC.

In nucleotides, the CDR3 is TGCGCCAGCAGCCTGGACTCGACTAGCGGAGGGTCTTACAATGAGCAGTTCTTC. Protein product: CASSLDSTSGGSYNEQFF. V and J are TRBV4-3 and TRBJ2-1, with 9 bases fitting TRBD2. Germline V gives CDR1 LGHNA, CDR2 YSLEER. The CDR3 totals 18 residues. V lost 4 bases, J lost 4 bases, and 14 bases stayed unmatched.

This clone turned up a few times. The gene calls are TRBV29-1 and TRBJ2-3; D unresolved. V was cut by 2 bases and J by 3 bases, with 9 bases left in between. The CDR3 sequence is 13 residues long. Germline values: CDR1 SQVTM, CDR2 ANQGSEA. CDR3: CSVERGLTDTQYF. The CDR3 DNA reads as TGCAGCGTTGAACGAGGATTGACAGATACGCAGTATTTT.

This clone was seen repeatedly, ten times or more. V gene TRBV9 combines with J gene TRBJ1-2, with 11 bases aligning to TRBD1. CDR1 SGDLS and CDR2 YYNGEE come from the germline V gene. The CDR3 spans 14 residues. The junction had 6 bases not matched to a gene; V was cut back by 4 bases and J by 7 bases. DNA for the CDR3: TGTGCCAGCAGCAACGGACAGGGGGCCAGTGGCTACACCTTC. It specifies CASSNGQGASGYTF.